These T cell receptor beta chains were read from a single sample in a study of blood T cell repertoires in COVID-19. Assay: immunoSEQ multiplex PCR; the TCRdb copy retains only in-frame clones and omits some. The sample has under 150,000 clones, 70% to 80% seen once; the top ten hold approximately 3.6%. The sample taken for sequencing was peripheral blood. The receptor set was obtained from a man aged 55 to 69 with acute or convalescent COVID-19. CDR3s include the opening cysteine and the closing phenylalanine or tryptophan. The D gene is left open where the match is weak. Size is stated for part of the rows, as once, few or many counts, or as a class when the clone is expanded.

j_call: TRBJ1-6; clone_size: few; d_call: -; v_call: TRBV27; cdr3_aa: CASSSRLLSSYNSPLHF; cdr3_nt: TGTGCCAGCAGTTCCCGACTCCTGAGCTCCTATAATTCACCCCTCCACTTT
j_call: TRBJ1-5; clone_size: -; d_call: -; v_call: TRBV30; cdr3_aa: CAWSPPVHSNQPQHF; cdr3_nt: TGTGCCTGGAGTCCTCCGGTCCATAGCAATCAGCCCCAGCATTTT
j_call: TRBJ1-5; clone_size: few; d_call: -; v_call: TRBV7-9; cdr3_aa: CASTPGGMQPQHF; cdr3_nt: TGTGCCAGCACCCCCGGGGGAATGCAGCCCCAGCATTTT
j_call: TRBJ2-3; clone_size: -; d_call: TRBD2; v_call: TRBV9; cdr3_aa: CASSESGLADQRGDTDTQYF; cdr3_nt: TGTGCCAGCAGCGAATCGGGACTAGCGGATCAGCGAGGAGACACAGATACGCAGTATTTT
j_call: TRBJ1-1; clone_size: -; d_call: -; v_call: TRBV29-1; cdr3_aa: CSVDAGNTEAFF; cdr3_nt: TGCAGCGTTGATGCGGGTAACACTGAAGCTTTCTTT
j_call: TRBJ2-7; clone_size: few; d_call: -; v_call: TRBV9; cdr3_aa: CASSSSGDYEQYF; cdr3_nt: TGTGCCAGCAGCTCCTCCGGGGACTACGAGCAGTACTTC
j_call: TRBJ2-7; clone_size: -; d_call: TRBD1; v_call: TRBV5-1; cdr3_aa: CASSSGTAPYEQYF; cdr3_nt: TGCGCCAGCAGTTCCGGGACAGCACCCTACGAGCAGTACTTC
j_call: TRBJ2-1; clone_size: -; d_call: TRBD2; v_call: TRBV19; cdr3_aa: CASSSNLAGAYNEQFF; cdr3_nt: TGTGCCAGTAGTTCCAACCTAGCGGGAGCCTACAATGAGCAGTTCTTC
j_call: TRBJ1-1; clone_size: -; d_call: TRBD1; v_call: TRBV30; cdr3_aa: CAWNRDRTDAEAFF; cdr3_nt: TGTGCCTGGAATAGGGACAGAACGGACGCTGAAGCTTTCTTT
j_call: TRBJ2-1; clone_size: -; d_call: TRBD2; v_call: TRBV14; cdr3_aa: CASSYLRTSGNNEQFF; cdr3_nt: TGTGCCAGCAGCTACCTCCGGACTAGCGGAAACAATGAGCAGTTCTTC
j_call: TRBJ1-1; clone_size: -; d_call: -; v_call: TRBV7-3; cdr3_aa: CASSFAGQGAEAFF; cdr3_nt: TGTGCCAGCAGCTTTGCAGGACAAGGGGCTGAAGCTTTCTTT
j_call: TRBJ2-7; clone_size: -; d_call: -; v_call: TRBV13; cdr3_aa: CATRPRESYEQYF; cdr3_nt: TGTGCCACCCGGCCGCGGGAATCCTACGAGCAGTACTTC
j_call: TRBJ1-6; clone_size: -; d_call: -; v_call: TRBV7-2; cdr3_aa: CASSFRRGLASPLHF; cdr3_nt: TGTGCCAGCAGCTTCCGACGGGGGTTGGCGTCACCCCTCCACTTT
j_call: TRBJ1-6; clone_size: -; d_call: -; v_call: TRBV11-2; cdr3_aa: CASSLGGGVPLHF; cdr3_nt: TGTGCCAGCAGCTTAGGGGGGGGCGTTCCCCTCCACTTT
j_call: TRBJ1-2; clone_size: -; d_call: TRBD1; v_call: TRBV6-5; cdr3_aa: CASSPSGQGGYGYTF; cdr3_nt: TGTGCCAGCAGTCCCTCGGGACAGGGAGGCTATGGCTACACCTTC
j_call: TRBJ1-2; clone_size: -; d_call: -; v_call: TRBV19; cdr3_aa: CASSDRYSYGYTF; cdr3_nt: TGTGCCAGTAGTGACAGGTACTCCTATGGCTACACCTTC
j_call: TRBJ2-7; clone_size: -; d_call: -; v_call: TRBV7-8; cdr3_aa: CASSLAQSLYEQYF; cdr3_nt: TGTGCCAGCAGCTTAGCCCAGTCCCTCTACGAGCAGTACTTC
j_call: TRBJ2-7; clone_size: -; d_call: TRBD2; v_call: TRBV24-1; cdr3_aa: CATSGSGTSEQYF; cdr3_nt: TGTGCCACCAGTGGGTCAGGGACTAGCGAGCAGTACTTC
j_call: TRBJ2-1; clone_size: -; d_call: TRBD2; v_call: TRBV10-3; cdr3_aa: CATGLAGDEQFF; cdr3_nt: TGTGCCACCGGACTAGCGGGAGATGAGCAGTTCTTC
j_call: TRBJ2-4; clone_size: -; d_call: TRBD2; v_call: TRBV19; cdr3_aa: CASSRTSGAPLAKNIQYF; cdr3_nt: TGTGCCAGTAGTCGGACTAGCGGGGCTCCCCTAGCCAAAAACATTCAGTACTTC
j_call: TRBJ2-3; clone_size: -; d_call: -; v_call: TRBV7-2; cdr3_aa: CASSFRGWGGTDTQYF; cdr3_nt: TGTGCCAGCAGCTTTAGGGGGTGGGGTGGGACAGATACGCAGTATTTT
j_call: TRBJ2-4; clone_size: -; d_call: -; v_call: TRBV19; cdr3_aa: CASSLRDAKNIQYF; cdr3_nt: TGTGCCAGTAGTCTGCGGGACGCCAAAAACATTCAGTACTTC
j_call: TRBJ2-1; clone_size: -; d_call: -; v_call: TRBV2; cdr3_aa: CASSGSGGGYNEQFF; cdr3_nt: TGTGCCAGCAGTGGAAGCGGAGGAGGCTACAATGAGCAGTTCTTC
j_call: TRBJ1-5; clone_size: -; d_call: TRBD1; v_call: TRBV27; cdr3_aa: CASRRTGDQPQHF; cdr3_nt: TGTGCCAGCAGGAGGACAGGGGATCAGCCCCAGCATTTT
j_call: TRBJ2-7; clone_size: -; d_call: TRBD1; v_call: TRBV6-1; cdr3_aa: CASSEAGQEAYEQYF; cdr3_nt: TGTGCCAGCAGTGAAGCGGGACAGGAGGCCTACGAGCAGTACTTC
j_call: TRBJ1-1; clone_size: few; d_call: TRBD1; v_call: TRBV7-8; cdr3_aa: CASSLGVRGHTEAFF; cdr3_nt: TGTGCCAGCAGCTTAGGGGTCAGGGGGCACACTGAAGCTTTCTTT
j_call: TRBJ2-7; clone_size: -; d_call: TRBD1; v_call: TRBV15; cdr3_aa: CATSREGGSYEQYF; cdr3_nt: TGTGCCACCAGCAGAGAAGGGGGCTCTTACGAGCAGTACTTC
j_call: TRBJ2-7; clone_size: once; d_call: -; v_call: TRBV30; cdr3_aa: CAWSESGDYEQYF; cdr3_nt: TGTGCCTGGAGCGAATCCGGAGACTACGAGCAGTACTTC
j_call: TRBJ2-5; clone_size: -; d_call: -; v_call: TRBV7-9; cdr3_aa: CASSPRGPETQYF; cdr3_nt: TGTGCCAGCAGCCCGCGCGGCCCAGAGACCCAGTACTTC
j_call: TRBJ1-1; clone_size: few; d_call: TRBD1; v_call: TRBV6-5; cdr3_aa: CASRGTGHTEAFF; cdr3_nt: TGTGCCAGCAGGGGGACAGGGCACACTGAAGCTTTCTTT
j_call: TRBJ1-5; clone_size: -; d_call: TRBD1; v_call: TRBV7-2; cdr3_aa: CASSPTGNQPQHF; cdr3_nt: TGTGCCAGCAGCCCGACAGGGAATCAGCCCCAGCATTTT
j_call: TRBJ2-7; clone_size: -; d_call: TRBD1; v_call: TRBV28; cdr3_aa: CASSPGDRLNEQYF; cdr3_nt: TGTGCCAGCAGTCCCGGGGACAGGCTCAACGAGCAGTACTTC
j_call: TRBJ1-2; clone_size: -; d_call: TRBD1; v_call: TRBV2; cdr3_aa: CASSEATTGAGGYTF; cdr3_nt: TGTGCCAGCAGTGAAGCTACGACAGGGGCGGGCGGCTACACCTTC
j_call: TRBJ2-5; clone_size: -; d_call: -; v_call: TRBV6-2/TRBV6-3; cdr3_aa: CASSIGWSREETQYF; cdr3_nt: TGTGCCAGCAGTATCGGGTGGAGCAGAGAAGAGACCCAGTACTTC
j_call: TRBJ2-1; clone_size: -; d_call: -; v_call: TRBV3-1/TRBV3-2; cdr3_aa: CASRFRRVPGEQFF; cdr3_nt: TGTGCCAGCAGGTTTAGGCGGGTCCCCGGTGAGCAGTTCTTC
j_call: TRBJ2-1; clone_size: once; d_call: -; v_call: TRBV28; cdr3_aa: CASSSPGYNEQFF; cdr3_nt: TGTGCCAGCAGTTCTCCAGGGTACAATGAGCAGTTCTTC
j_call: TRBJ2-5; clone_size: once; d_call: TRBD2; v_call: TRBV7-2; cdr3_aa: CASSLVPRGSGETQYF; cdr3_nt: TGTGCCAGCAGCTTAGTGCCCCGCGGGAGCGGAGAGACCCAGTACTTC
j_call: TRBJ2-1; clone_size: -; d_call: TRBD2; v_call: TRBV2; cdr3_aa: CASRREGTRIGNEQFF; cdr3_nt: TGTGCCAGCAGGAGGGAGGGTACAAGGATAGGGAATGAGCAGTTCTTC
j_call: TRBJ2-6; clone_size: -; d_call: -; v_call: TRBV19; cdr3_aa: CASSLRTKANVLTF; cdr3_nt: TGTGCCAGTAGTCTCAGGACAAAGGCCAACGTCCTGACTTTC
j_call: TRBJ2-5; clone_size: -; d_call: TRBD2; v_call: TRBV10-3; cdr3_aa: CAIALAGGMETQYF; cdr3_nt: TGTGCCATCGCACTAGCGGGAGGAATGGAGACCCAGTACTTC
j_call: TRBJ2-3; clone_size: -; d_call: -; v_call: TRBV5-4; cdr3_aa: CASSLEPHTDTQYF; cdr3_nt: TGTGCCAGCAGCTTGGAGCCTCACACAGATACGCAGTATTTT
j_call: TRBJ1-2; clone_size: -; d_call: -; v_call: TRBV28; cdr3_aa: CASEFNGGYTF; cdr3_nt: TGTGCCAGCGAATTTAACGGGGGCTACACCTTC
j_call: TRBJ2-2; clone_size: -; d_call: TRBD1; v_call: TRBV9; cdr3_aa: CASSSDRGDTGELFF; cdr3_nt: TGTGCCAGCAGCTCGGACAGGGGCGACACCGGGGAGCTGTTTTTT
j_call: TRBJ1-2; clone_size: -; d_call: TRBD1; v_call: TRBV6-5; cdr3_aa: CASSYSGRGRRGYTF; cdr3_nt: TGTGCCAGCAGTTACTCCGGCAGGGGGCGTCGGGGCTACACCTTC
j_call: TRBJ2-7; clone_size: many; d_call: TRBD1; v_call: TRBV12-3/TRBV12-4; cdr3_aa: CASSWDRGEQYF; cdr3_nt: TGTGCCAGCAGTTGGGACAGGGGCGAGCAGTACTTC
j_call: TRBJ2-5; clone_size: -; d_call: TRBD2; v_call: TRBV3-1/TRBV3-2; cdr3_aa: CASSQVSASGRPTRWETQYF; cdr3_nt: TGTGCCAGCAGCCAAGTCTCGGCTAGCGGGAGGCCCACGAGGTGGGAGACCCAGTACTTC
j_call: TRBJ2-1; clone_size: -; d_call: -; v_call: TRBV30; cdr3_aa: CAWSNGNYNEQFF; cdr3_nt: TGTGCCTGGAGTAACGGGAACTACAATGAGCAGTTCTTC
j_call: TRBJ2-3; clone_size: -; d_call: TRBD1; v_call: TRBV27; cdr3_aa: CASSRDRRTDTQYF; cdr3_nt: TGTGCCAGCTCCCGGGACAGGCGAACAGATACGCAGTATTTT
j_call: TRBJ2-3; clone_size: -; d_call: TRBD2; v_call: TRBV28; cdr3_aa: CASSTLRTGLLAGGSTDTQYF; cdr3_nt: TGTGCCAGCAGTACGCTTAGGACAGGGTTACTAGCGGGAGGATCCACAGATACGCAGTATTTT
j_call: TRBJ2-1; clone_size: once; d_call: TRBD1; v_call: TRBV7-2; cdr3_aa: CASSLGQGRNEQFF; cdr3_nt: TGTGCCAGCAGCCTGGGACAGGGGAGAAATGAGCAGTTCTTC
j_call: TRBJ1-3; clone_size: -; d_call: TRBD1; v_call: TRBV5-1; cdr3_aa: CASSLVGDSGNTIYF; cdr3_nt: TGCGCCAGCAGCTTGGTTGGGGACAGTGGAAACACCATATATTTT
j_call: TRBJ1-2; clone_size: few; d_call: -; v_call: TRBV28; cdr3_aa: CASSPGQNYGYTF; cdr3_nt: TGTGCCAGCAGCCCGGGTCAGAACTATGGCTACACCTTC
j_call: TRBJ1-1; clone_size: -; d_call: -; v_call: TRBV14; cdr3_aa: CASSRGRTEAFF; cdr3_nt: TGTGCCAGCAGTAGGGGGAGAACTGAAGCTTTCTTT
j_call: TRBJ2-7; clone_size: -; d_call: TRBD2; v_call: TRBV6-2/TRBV6-3; cdr3_aa: CASSYLGTSKYEQYF; cdr3_nt: TGTGCCAGCAGTTACTTAGGGACTAGCAAGTACGAGCAGTACTTC
j_call: TRBJ1-2; clone_size: -; d_call: TRBD1; v_call: TRBV28; cdr3_aa: CASSTPSQGALGYTF; cdr3_nt: TGTGCCAGCAGTACCCCTTCACAGGGGGCGCTTGGCTACACCTTC
j_call: TRBJ2-7; clone_size: -; d_call: TRBD1; v_call: TRBV15; cdr3_aa: CATSRGTGNEQYF; cdr3_nt: TGTGCCACCAGCAGGGGGACAGGGAACGAGCAGTACTTC